The 25 T cell receptor beta chains reported below all come from one sample, sequenced in a study of T cells after yellow fever vaccination. Using its own MiXCR run on the 5' RACE reads, TCRdb lists one record per CDR3 protein. The sample includes fewer than 450,000 distinct CDR3 sequences, almost 4% of them seen just once. Sequencing used PBMCs, obtained 5 days after the yellow fever booster vaccination. The receptors here all came from a man aged 18 to 29 who received the YFV17D yellow fever vaccine.

This clonotype was counted a few times. This chain uses TRBV18 with TRBJ1-1, with D possibly matching TRBD1 (5 bases). CDR3 length: 15 amino acids. Germline V CDR1 and CDR2: KGHSH, LQKENI. V was trimmed by 3 bases and J by 4 bases, leaving 15 bases between them. The CDR3 spells CASSPVGGTSTEAFF. CDR3 coding DNA: TGTGCCAGCTCACCCGTGGGGGGGACGAGCACTGAAGCTTTCTTT.

This clonotype was seen only a few times. J is TRBJ2-3 and V is TRBV20-1; 9 bases are shared with TRBD2. The germline V gene encodes CDR1 DFQATT and CDR2 SNEGSKA (reference sequence). The V segment lost 8 bases and the J segment 5 bases; nucleotides outside the gene matches: 17. This CDR3 has 16 amino acids. This CDR3 reads CSTPALGGGAKDTQYF. Written as DNA, the CDR3 is TGCAGTACCCCGGCCCTCGGCGGGGGGGCGAAAGATACGCAGTATTTT.

In this sample, this clonotype turned up a few times. V usage is TRBV5-5 and J usage is TRBJ2-2, with 9 bases that match TRBD1. The CDR3 totals 16 residues. V dropped 4 bases and J dropped 6; count of bases not matched to a gene: 10. The germline CDR1 and CDR2 sequences are SGHKS and YYEKEE (reference sequence). The CDR3 loop reads CASSRWTGASAGELFF. CDR3 DNA sequence: TGTGCCAGCAGCCGCTGGACAGGGGCCAGTGCCGGGGAGCTGTTTTTT. The full variable domain, rest sourced from reference TRBV5-5 and TRBJ2-2, is DAGVTQSPTHLIKTRGQQVTLRCSPISGHKSVSWYQQVLGQGPQFIFQYYEKEERGRGNFPDRFSARQFPNYSSELNVNALLLGDSALYLCASSRWTGASAGELFFGEGSRLTVL.

This clonotype occurred many times. This sequence joins TRBV5-1 and TRBJ2-3; D may be TRBD2 (7 bases). The germline V gene has CDR1 SGHRS and CDR2 YFSETQ. This CDR3 has 15 residues. The V and J ends lost 0 bases and 2 bases respectively, with 10 bases between them. CDR3 coding DNA: TGCGCCAGCAGCTTGGAGCGGGGACACACAGATACGCAGTATTTT. Protein product: CASSLERGHTDTQYF. Full variable domain (outside the CDR3, taken from reference TRBV5-1 and TRBJ2-3): KAGVTQTPRYLIKTRGQQVTLSCSPISGHRSVSWYQQTPGQGLQFLFEYFSETQRNKGNFPGRFSGRQFSNSRSEMNVSTLELGDSALYLCASSLERGHTDTQYFGPGTRLTVL.

V is TRBV9 and J is TRBJ1-2, with D possibly being TRBD1 (5 bases). Looked up from germline, CDR1 is SGDLS and CDR2 is YYNGEE. Trimming left V 0 bases short and J 2 bases short, with 23 bases between. The CDR3 contains 19 residues. CDR3 amino acids: CASSVGHTGSFYSNYGYTF. DNA for the CDR3: TGTGCCAGCAGCGTAGGTCACACAGGATCCTTCTACTCAAACTATGGCTACACCTTC.

The sample holds a few counts of this clonotype. The chain has TRBV9 and TRBJ2-3, with 8 bases that match TRBD2. The germline CDR1 and CDR2 sequences are SGDLS and YYNGEE. The CDR3 loop spans 15 amino acids. V trimming: 0 bases; J trimming: 11 bases; junction bases outside the gene matches: 11. The CDR3 DNA sequence: TGTGCCAGCAGCGTAGATGCGGGGGGCCCTGTAGGGCAGTATTTT. Translating it yields CASSVDAGGPVGQYF.

This clonotype has just a few counts. The V call is TRBV19, the J call TRBJ2-1; possibly TRBD2 for D (6 bases). Germline CDR1 reads LNHDA; CDR2 reads SQIVND (reference sequence). The CDR3 length is 16 residues. The V and J ends lost 3 bases and 2 bases respectively, with 14 bases between them. This CDR3 reads CASSILEGRTYNEQFF. Written as DNA, the CDR3 is TGTGCCAGTAGTATCTTAGAGGGGAGGACCTACAATGAGCAGTTCTTC.

The rearrangement joins TRBV12-3 or TRBV12-4 to TRBJ1-4; maybe TRBD1 (5 bases). The V end lost 8 bases, the J end lost 5 bases, and 15 bases lay between the germline ends. The CDR3 spans 14 residues. The CDR3 loop is CASLGDGQNEKLFF. The CDR3, as DNA: TGTGCCAGCCTCGGGGACGGCCAGAATGAAAAACTGTTTTTT.

This clonotype was seen a few times. This chain uses TRBV27 with TRBJ1-4; D gene unclear. In germline, CDR1 is MNHEY, CDR2 SMNVEV (reference sequence). This CDR3 comprises 14 residues. V was trimmed by 6 bases and J by 2 bases, leaving 10 bases between them. The CDR3 DNA follows: TGTGCCAGCAGGATGCTGGGCACTAATGAAAAACTGTTTTTT. It translates to CASRMLGTNEKLFF. Full variable domain (outside the CDR3, taken from reference TRBV27 and TRBJ1-4): EAQVTQNPRYLITVTGKKLTVTCSQNMNHEYMSWYRQDPGLGLRQIYYSMNVEVTDKGDVPEGYKVSRKEKRNFPLILESPSPNQTSLYFCASRMLGTNEKLFFGSGTQLSVL.

This clonotype has more than one count but fewer than ten. The chain is built from TRBV5-4 and TRBJ1-4; a weak D match, TRBD1 (6 bases). Germline V gene sequence: CDR1 SGHNT, CDR2 YYREEE (reference sequence). CDR3 length: 15 residues. V gave up 0 bases and J gave up 7 bases, with 13 bases separating them. CDR3 in amino acids: CASSLDGGAGEKLFF. The CDR3 DNA reads TGTGCCAGCAGCTTGGATGGGGGGGCTGGTGAAAAACTGTTTTTT. Full variable domain (outside the CDR3, taken from reference TRBV5-4 and TRBJ1-4): ETGVTQSPTHLIKTRGQQVTLRCSSQSGHNTVSWYQQALGQGPQFIFQYYREEENGRGNFPPRFSGLQFPNYSSELNVNALELDDSALYLCASSLDGGAGEKLFFGSGTQLSVL.

This clonotype was seen only a few times. The chain links TRBV27 to TRBJ2-2, with TRBD2 as a possible D gene (6 bases). The CDR3 loop spans 14 amino acids. The V gene's germline CDR1 is MNHEY and CDR2 SMNVEV (reference sequence). Between the trimmed V and J ends, which lost 5 bases and 7 bases, there was a span of 14 bases. CDR3 in amino acids: CASSTGVRGGELFF. As DNA, the CDR3 is TGTGCCAGCAGTACGGGGGTGCGGGGCGGGGAGCTGTTTTTT.

This clonotype was counted only a few times. This chain links TRBV4-3 with TRBJ1-6; D gene ambiguous. Trimming took off 4 bases at V and 10 bases at J, with 14 bases between the two ends. Germline V gene data show CDR1 as LGHNA and CDR2 as YSLEER. This CDR3 region has 14 residues. CDR3: CASSPVLYGSPLHF. The CDR3 coding sequence is TGCGCCAGCAGCCCTGTCCTATACGGATCACCCCTCCACTTT.

The table lists this clonotype with a few counts. The chain uses TRBV7-2 and TRBJ2-2; unclear D gene. Deletions cut 7 bases from V and 6 bases from J, with 12 bases between. This CDR3 is built from 13 residues. Per germline, CDR1 SGHTA and CDR2 FQGNSA. CDR3 sequence (DNA): TGTGCCAGCAACAACGACCAGGCCGGGGAGCTGTTTTTT. It yields the protein CASNNDQAGELFF.

This clonotype was detected ten times or more. This sequence joins TRBV7-2 and TRBJ2-1; perhaps TRBD2 as D (6 bases). V gave up 2 bases and J gave up 9 bases, with 8 bases separating them. Per germline, CDR1 SGHTA and CDR2 FQGNSA. The CDR3 is 12 amino acids. CDR3 nucleotides: TGTGCCAGCAGCTTACGGGGGTTTGAGCAGTTCTTC. It is translated as CASSLRGFEQFF.

This clonotype showed up many times. The chain joins TRBV20-1 to TRBJ1-1, with D unresolved. Germline values: CDR1 DFQATT, CDR2 SNEGSKA (reference sequence). The CDR3 covers 13 residues. V was trimmed by 5 bases and J by 10 bases, leaving 20 bases between them. CDR3 sequence (DNA): TGCAGTGCTCCCCTGGAATACGGGGTGTCAGCTTTCTTT. Translating it yields CSAPLEYGVSAFF.

This clonotype was seen many times. This chain joins TRBV9 and TRBJ2-1, with TRBD2 matching over 8 bases. From germline, CDR1 is SGDLS and CDR2 YYNGEE. The CDR3 has 15 amino acids. V dropped 4 bases and J dropped 1; count of bases not matched to a gene: 4. CDR3 DNA: TGTGCCAGCAGCACCGGGGGGGTGTCCTACAATGAGCAGTTCTTC. Translating gives CASSTGGVSYNEQFF.

This clonotype was observed at least ten times. The junction departs from the called germline gene at one end, perhaps through a read error. V is TRBV7-7 and J is TRBJ2-2, with 9 bases matching TRBD1. The CDR3 contains 17 residues. CDR1 and CDR2 (germline): SSHAT, FNYEAQ (reference sequence). The CDR3 region has the DNA TGTGCTAGCAGCCCTTGGACAGGGGAAACGAACACCGGGGAGCTGTTTTTT. Protein: CASSPWTGETNTGELFF. The whole variable domain, remainder taken from reference TRBV7-7 and TRBJ2-2, is GAGVSQSPRYKVTKRGQDVTLRCDPISSHATLYWYQQALGQGPEFLTYFNYEAQPDKSGLPSDRFSAERPEGSISTLTIQRTEQRDSAMYRCASSPWTGETNTGELFFGEGSRLTVL.

This clonotype has at least ten counts. This sequence joins TRBV7-2 and TRBJ1-2, with 7 bases identical to TRBD1. Losses at the gene ends were 3 bases for V and 4 bases for J; bases not matched to a gene: 8. Germline-derived CDR1 and CDR2 are SGHTA and FQGNSA. The CDR3 consists of 15 residues. The CDR3 loop is CASSFTDRLAYGYTF. The DNA of the CDR3 is TGTGCCAGCAGCTTCACGGACAGGTTGGCCTATGGCTACACCTTC.

This clonotype appeared many times. This chain connects TRBV9 to TRBJ2-5, with D perhaps given as TRBD1 or TRBD2 (5 bases each). Germline V gives CDR1 SGDLS, CDR2 YYNGEE. The V and J ends lost 1 base and 4 bases respectively, with 8 bases between them. The CDR3 spans 13 residues. The CDR3 reads CASSVWDGETQYF. The CDR3 DNA follows: TGTGCCAGCAGCGTATGGGACGGAGAGACCCAGTACTTC.

This clonotype was recorded at least ten times. This rearrangement joins TRBV11-2 to TRBJ2-1; 9 bases are shared with TRBD1. The junction had 5 bases not matched to a gene; V was cut back by 4 bases and J by 7 bases. Germline V gene data show CDR1 as SGHAT and CDR2 as FQNNGV. The CDR3 runs to 14 residues. The CDR3 DNA sequence: TGTGCCAGCAGCTCCGGGACAGGGAGGAATGAGCAGTTCTTC. Its translation is CASSSGTGRNEQFF.

Ten or more counts support this clonotype. The chain recombines TRBV12-3 or TRBV12-4 with TRBJ1-1, with D possibly being TRBD1 (6 bases). The V and J ends lost 6 bases and 4 bases respectively, with 12 bases between them. The length of the CDR3 is 13 residues. The CDR3: CASRATGITEAFF. In DNA, the CDR3 is TGTGCCAGCAGGGCTACAGGGATCACTGAAGCTTTCTTT.

This clonotype was recorded a few times. CDR3 sequence: CSARGPDGGNTIYF. The CDR3 DNA sequence: TGCAGTGCTAGAGGCCCGGACGGTGGAAACACCATATATTTT. V is TRBV20-1 and J is TRBJ1-3; D not resolved. The CDR3 is 14 amino acids. Trimming removed 1 base at V and 3 bases at J, with 10 bases between. Per germline, CDR1 DFQATT and CDR2 SNEGSKA (reference sequence).

The table lists this clonotype with many counts. V and J are TRBV7-2 and TRBJ1-3; 7 bases are shared with TRBD1. The J segment lost 3 bases and the V segment lost 5 bases, leaving 7 bases of the junction unmatched. This CDR3 is 15 amino acids long. Germline V gene lookup returns CDR1 SGHTA and CDR2 FQGNSA. CDR3 loop: CASSRVTGNGNTIYF. DNA of the CDR3: TGTGCCAGCAGCCGCGTGACAGGGAATGGAAACACCATATATTTT.

This clonotype came up many times. The missing conserved phenylalanine or tryptophan at the end of this CDR3 makes a read error likely. It is unclear where the CDR3 begins or ends on the DNA, so no DNA is shown, and the CDR3 is as TCRdb lists it. The V call is TRBV18, the J call TRBJ2-5; the table calls TRBD1, which could not be checked here. The CDR3 length is 13 residues, termini included. Germline CDR1 reads KGHSH; CDR2 reads LQKENI. This chain's CDR3 is CASSPSDRGSIGL.

The V call is TRBV9, the J call TRBJ1-4; D is undetermined. The CDR3 runs to 16 residues. Deletions cut 0 bases from V and 5 bases from J, with 14 bases between. Germline-derived CDR1 and CDR2 are SGDLS and YYNGEE. This CDR3 is CASSVGTGRPNEKLFF. The CDR3 DNA is TGTGCCAGCAGCGTAGGAACCGGGCGACCGAATGAAAAACTGTTTTTT.